Presented here are 10 T cell receptor beta chains from one specimen sequenced in a study of metastatic and nonmetastatic thyroid tumors (dated by TCRdb to the early 2020s). No patient had received any treatment before thyroid surgery. The protocol used for the library was PCR. The sequencing machine was an Illumina HiSeq 4000. TCRdb cleaned the public reads at Q25 with fastp, built clones with MiXCR and kept in-frame beta chains. This sample holds roughly 83,000 clones; around 14% were observed only once. The ten largest clones represent about 3.9% of the sample. Specimen: blood. All receptors come from a female donor with papillary thyroid cancer or a benign thyroid nodule (not recorded which). Some clones in this sample may be carry-over from other donors' samples.

This clone was picked up many times. This chain connects TRBV24-1 to TRBJ1-5; D possibly corresponds to TRBD1 (6 bases). Germline V gene data show CDR1 as KGHDR and CDR2 as SFDVKD. This CDR3 region has 18 residues. V was shortened by 5 bases and J by 0 bases, with 19 bases between the two germline ends. The CDR3 region has the DNA TGTGCCACCAGTGCCCGAGGGGAGGGGGGGTTTAGCAATCAGCCCCAGCATTTT. Translated, it gives CATSARGEGGFSNQPQHF.

This clone was detected ten times or more. The rearrangement joins TRBV20-1 to TRBJ1-6; no clear D gene. Trimming removed 3 bases at V and 8 bases at J, with 8 bases between. CDR3 size: 12 residues. From germline, CDR1 is DFQATT and CDR2 SNEGSKA (reference sequence). CDR3 region: CSASFSHSPLHF. In nucleotides, the CDR3 is TGCAGTGCTAGTTTCAGTCATTCACCCCTCCACTTT.

The rearrangement uses TRBV28 and TRBJ1-2, with 7 bases fitting TRBD1. This CDR3 region has 17 residues. Germline CDR1 and CDR2: MDHEN and SYDVKM. J was trimmed by 4 bases and V by 1 base; bases with no gene match: 12. The CDR3 coding sequence is TGTGCCAGCAGTTTATCGGACAGGTGGTCTTCGTCCTATGGCTACACCTTC. Translating it yields CASSLSDRWSSSYGYTF.

There are a few counts of this clone. The junction does not match germline at one end; this may be a read error. The V gene is TRBV6-1, the J gene TRBJ2-7; 8 bases are a match to TRBD2. Germline V gene lookup returns CDR1 MNHNS and CDR2 SASEGT. This CDR3 has 15 amino acids. The CDR3 spells CASRSGGRVDYKQYF. The CDR3 DNA sequence: TGTGCCAGCAGATCGGGAGGGCGGGTGGACTACAAGCAGTACTTC.

As concerns this clone: A single base separates this from a much larger clone, so it may be a read error. V is TRBV19 and J is TRBJ2-5, with D perhaps matching TRBD1 or TRBD2 (6 bases each). Trimming removed 5 bases at V and 7 bases at J, with 29 bases between. The germline V gene has CDR1 LNHDA and CDR2 SQIVND (reference sequence). This CDR3 is built from 18 residues. CDR3 DNA sequence: TGTGCCAGTAGTCTCTCCGTTCTAGCGTGGGGGCCGTTAGGGACCCAGTACTTC. It yields the protein CASSLSVLAWGPLGTQYF.

This clone came up many times. The chain carries TRBV24-1 and TRBJ2-1; D is unresolved. V gave up 0 bases and J gave up 10 bases, with 6 bases separating them. The CDR3 extends over 12 amino acids. In germline, CDR1 is KGHDR, CDR2 SFDVKD. The CDR3 DNA reads as TGTGCCACCAGTGATTTGCAGCACGAGCAGTTCTTC. This sequence encodes CATSDLQHEQFF.

As to this clone: A read error may explain this, as a much larger clone is one base away. The J gene is TRBJ2-3, the V gene TRBV19; D is unclear. This CDR3 comprises 13 residues. The V gene's germline CDR1 is LNHDA and CDR2 SQIVND (reference sequence). The CDR3 DNA reads TGTGCCAGTAAGTCAGGATTCGCAGATATGCAGTATTTT. Its translation is CASKSGFADMQYF.

The sample holds many counts of this clone. The chain couples TRBV7-2 to TRBJ2-1; 7 bases fit TRBD1. V was pared by 5 bases and J by 10 bases, with 11 bases of the junction left unmatched. The length of the CDR3 is 14 residues. CDR1 is SGHTA, CDR2 FQGNSA, per germline. CDR3 coding DNA: TGTGCCAGCAGCCCCCGGGACAGCCAAGCGGAGCAGTTCTTC. Translated, it gives CASSPRDSQAEQFF.

This clone was observed many times. The V call is TRBV7-2, the J call TRBJ2-3; TRBD2 matches 9 bases. The length of the CDR3 is 16 residues. The ends lost 1 base at V and 4 bases at J; junction bases unmatched: 6. The V gene's germline CDR1 is SGHTA and CDR2 FQGNSA. CDR3 DNA sequence: TGTGCCAGCAGCTTAGTAGGCGGCGGGGGGGCAGATACGCAGTATTTT. Translation gives CASSLVGGGGADTQYF. Complete variable domain (other parts from reference TRBV7-2 and TRBJ2-3): GAGVSQSPSNKVTEKGKDVELRCDPISGHTALYWYRQSLGQGLEFLIYFQGNSAPDKSGLPSDRFSAERTGGSVSTLTIQRTQQEDSAVYLCASSLVGGGGADTQYFGPGTRLTVL.

This clone was observed once. The V gene is TRBV4-2, the J gene TRBJ2-7; the D gene is possibly TRBD2 (6 bases). Germline values: CDR1 LGHNA, CDR2 YNFKEQ. V was pared by 0 bases and J by 8 bases, with 14 bases between. This CDR3 contains 14 residues. CDR3 bases: TGTGCCAGCAGCCAAGATGTGGCGGGAACCAAGCAGTACTTC. Translated, it gives CASSQDVAGTKQYF.